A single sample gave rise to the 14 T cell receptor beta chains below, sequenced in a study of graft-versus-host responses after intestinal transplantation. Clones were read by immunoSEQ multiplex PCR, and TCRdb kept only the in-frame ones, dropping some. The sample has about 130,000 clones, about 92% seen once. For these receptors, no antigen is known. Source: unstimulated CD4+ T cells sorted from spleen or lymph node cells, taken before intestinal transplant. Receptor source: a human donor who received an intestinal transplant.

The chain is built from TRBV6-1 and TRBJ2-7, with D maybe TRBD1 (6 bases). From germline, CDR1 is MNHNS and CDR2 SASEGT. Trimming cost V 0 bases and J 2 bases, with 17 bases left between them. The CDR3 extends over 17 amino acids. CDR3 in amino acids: CASSEALPLTGTYEQYF. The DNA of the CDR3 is TGTGCCAGCAGTGAAGCCCTCCCACTGACAGGAACCTACGAGCAGTACTTC.

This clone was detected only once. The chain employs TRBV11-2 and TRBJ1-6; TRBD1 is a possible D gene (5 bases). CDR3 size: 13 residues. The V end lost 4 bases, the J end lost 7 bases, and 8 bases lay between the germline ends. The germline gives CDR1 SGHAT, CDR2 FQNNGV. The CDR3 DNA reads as TGTGCCAGCAGCTCGACAGAAAATTCACCCCTCCACTTT. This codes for CASSSTENSPLHF.

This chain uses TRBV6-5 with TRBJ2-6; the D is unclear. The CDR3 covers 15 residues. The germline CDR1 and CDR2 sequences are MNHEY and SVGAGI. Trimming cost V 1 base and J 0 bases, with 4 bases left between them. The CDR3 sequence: CASSYWASGANVLTF. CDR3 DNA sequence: TGTGCCAGCAGTTACTGGGCCTCTGGGGCCAACGTCCTGACTTTC.

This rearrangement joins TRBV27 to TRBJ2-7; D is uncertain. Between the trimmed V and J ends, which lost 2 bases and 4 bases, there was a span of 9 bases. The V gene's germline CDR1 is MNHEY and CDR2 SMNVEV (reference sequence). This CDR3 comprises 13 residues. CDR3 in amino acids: CASSLDPLYEQYF. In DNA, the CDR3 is TGTGCCAGCAGTTTAGACCCCTTGTACGAGCAGTACTTC.

The DNA for the CDR3 is TGTGCCAGCAGTGATGACAGGGGATTTTCTGGAAACACCATATATTTT. It specifies CASSDDRGFSGNTIYF. The chain carries TRBV6-1 and TRBJ1-3, with 8 bases identical to TRBD1. This CDR3 region has 16 residues. The germline V gene has CDR1 MNHNS and CDR2 SASEGT. The V gene end was trimmed by 3 bases and the J gene end by 1 base; junction bases not matched to a gene: 5.

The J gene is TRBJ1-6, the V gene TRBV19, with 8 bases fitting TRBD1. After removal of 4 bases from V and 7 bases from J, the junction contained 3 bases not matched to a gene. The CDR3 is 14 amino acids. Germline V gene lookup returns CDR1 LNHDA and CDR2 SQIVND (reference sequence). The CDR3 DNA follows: TGTGCCAGTAGTAACACAGGGGGGAATTCACCCCTCCACTTT. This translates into CASSNTGGNSPLHF. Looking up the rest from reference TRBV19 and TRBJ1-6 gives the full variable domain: DGGITQSPKYLFRKEGQNVTLSCEQNLNHDAMYWYRQDPGQGLRLIYYSQIVNDFQKGDIAEGYSVSREKKESFPLTVTSAQKNPTAFYLCASSNTGGNSPLHFGNGTRLTVT.

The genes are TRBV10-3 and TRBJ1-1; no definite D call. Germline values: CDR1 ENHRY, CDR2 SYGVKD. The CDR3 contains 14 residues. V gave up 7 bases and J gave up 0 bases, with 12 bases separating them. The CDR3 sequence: CAITSDGLNTEAFF. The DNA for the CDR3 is TGTGCCATCACCTCGGACGGCCTGAACACTGAAGCTTTCTTT.

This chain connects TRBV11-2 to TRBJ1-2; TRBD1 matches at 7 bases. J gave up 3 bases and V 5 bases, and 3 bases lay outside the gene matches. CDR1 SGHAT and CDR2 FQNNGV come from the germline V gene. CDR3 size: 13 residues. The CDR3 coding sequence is TGTGCCAGCAGCCGACAGGGAGACTATGGCTACACCTTC. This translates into CASSRQGDYGYTF. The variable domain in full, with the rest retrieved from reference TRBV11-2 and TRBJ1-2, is EAGVAQSPRYKIIEKRQSVAFWCNPISGHATLYWYQQILGQGPKLLIQFQNNGVVDDSQLPKDRFSAERLKGVDSTLKIQPAKLEDSAVYLCASSRQGDYGYTFGSGTRLTVV.

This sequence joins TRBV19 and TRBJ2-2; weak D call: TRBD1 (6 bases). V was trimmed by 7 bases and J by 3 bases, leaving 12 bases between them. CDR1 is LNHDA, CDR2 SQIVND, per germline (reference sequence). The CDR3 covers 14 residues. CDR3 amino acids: CASITGRDTGELFF. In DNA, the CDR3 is TGTGCCAGTATCACAGGGCGCGACACCGGGGAGCTGTTTTTT.

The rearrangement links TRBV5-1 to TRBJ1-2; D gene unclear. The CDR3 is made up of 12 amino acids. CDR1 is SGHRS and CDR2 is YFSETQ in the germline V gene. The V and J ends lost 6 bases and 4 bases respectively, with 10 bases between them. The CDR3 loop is CASTDTSYGYTF. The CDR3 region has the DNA TGCGCCAGCACCGACACGAGCTATGGCTACACCTTC.

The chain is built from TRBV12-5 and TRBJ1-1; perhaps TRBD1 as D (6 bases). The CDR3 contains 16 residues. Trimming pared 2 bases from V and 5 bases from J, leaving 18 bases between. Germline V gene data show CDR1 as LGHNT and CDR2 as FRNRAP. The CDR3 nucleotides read TGTGCTAGTGGTTTGCCTGCACAGGGTCGAGGGACTGAAGCTTTCTTT. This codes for CASGLPAQGRGTEAFF.

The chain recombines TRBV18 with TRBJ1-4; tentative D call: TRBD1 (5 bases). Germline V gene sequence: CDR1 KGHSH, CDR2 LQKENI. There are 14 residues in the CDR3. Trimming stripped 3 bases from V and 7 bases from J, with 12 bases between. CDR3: CASSPDVRGEKLFF. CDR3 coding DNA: TGTGCCAGCTCACCCGATGTAAGGGGTGAAAAACTGTTTTTT.

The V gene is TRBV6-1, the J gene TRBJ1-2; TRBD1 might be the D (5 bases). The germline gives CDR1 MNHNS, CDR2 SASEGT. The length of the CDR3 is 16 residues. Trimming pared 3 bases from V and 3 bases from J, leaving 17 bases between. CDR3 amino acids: CASSESGGVRDYGYTF. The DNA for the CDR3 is TGTGCCAGCAGTGAGTCCGGGGGAGTCAGAGACTATGGCTACACCTTC.

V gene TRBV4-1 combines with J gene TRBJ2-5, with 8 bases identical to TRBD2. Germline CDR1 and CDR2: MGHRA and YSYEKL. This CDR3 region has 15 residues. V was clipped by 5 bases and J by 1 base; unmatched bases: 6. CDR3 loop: CASSSTGLAQETQYF. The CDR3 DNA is TGCGCCAGCAGCTCTACCGGACTAGCCCAAGAGACCCAGTACTTC.